The clone carrying this T cell receptor (beta chain) showed up many times. This entry belongs to a study of early T cells in non-severe SARS-CoV-2 infection. Study at large: Chains were not paired, and sequencing was done on bulk RNA from unsorted whole blood.

The CDR3 consists of 13 residues. V lost 4 bases and J 3 bases, leaving 8 bases between the germline ends. Per germline, CDR1 LGHNA and CDR2 YNFKEQ. Individual cDNA molecules received unique molecular identifiers during library preparation. TCRdb re-called the 5' RACE reads through MiXCR, storing one row per CDR3 protein. This repertoire shows approximately 56,000 distinct CDR3 sequences, over 13% found once; its top ten account for roughly 4.3%. The source is an adult who was a healthcare worker with PCR-confirmed SARS-CoV-2 infection or an uninfected control (not recorded which). The chain links TRBV4-2 to TRBJ2-3; no reliable D call. Material: whole blood, obtained at baseline. CDR3: CASSLRGTDTQYF. DNA for the CDR3: TGTGCCAGCAGCCTCAGAGGTACAGATACGCAGTATTTT.